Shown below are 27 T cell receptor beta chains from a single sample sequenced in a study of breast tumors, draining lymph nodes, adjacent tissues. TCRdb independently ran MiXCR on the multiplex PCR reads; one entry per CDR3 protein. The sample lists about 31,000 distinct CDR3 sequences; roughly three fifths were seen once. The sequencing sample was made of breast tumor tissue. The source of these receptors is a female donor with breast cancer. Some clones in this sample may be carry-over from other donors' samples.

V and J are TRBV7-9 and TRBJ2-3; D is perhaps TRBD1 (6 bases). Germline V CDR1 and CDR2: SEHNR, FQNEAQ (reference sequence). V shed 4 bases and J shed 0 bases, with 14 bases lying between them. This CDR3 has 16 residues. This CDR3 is CASSSKTGSSTDTQYF. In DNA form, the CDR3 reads TGTGCCAGCAGCTCAAAGACAGGATCTAGCACAGATACGCAGTATTTT.

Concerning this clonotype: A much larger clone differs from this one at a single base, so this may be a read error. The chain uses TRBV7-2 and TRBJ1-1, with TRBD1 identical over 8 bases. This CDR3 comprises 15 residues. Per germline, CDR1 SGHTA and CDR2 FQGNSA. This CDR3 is CASSTRTGPNTGAFF. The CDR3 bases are TGTGCCAGCAGCACCCGGACAGGGCCGAACACTGGAGCTTTCTTT. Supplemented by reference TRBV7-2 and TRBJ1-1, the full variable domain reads GAGVSQSPSNKVTEKGKDVELRCDPISGHTALYWYRQSLGQGLEFLIYFQGNSAPDKSGLPSDRFSAERTGGSVSTLTIQRTQQEDSAVYLCASSTRTGPNTGAFFGQGTRLTVV.

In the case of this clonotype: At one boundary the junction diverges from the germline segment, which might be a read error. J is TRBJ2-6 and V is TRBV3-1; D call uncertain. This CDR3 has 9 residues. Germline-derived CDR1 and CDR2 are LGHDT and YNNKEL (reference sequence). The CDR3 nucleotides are TGTGCCAGCAGCCAAGGACACCCTTTC. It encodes CASSQGHPF.

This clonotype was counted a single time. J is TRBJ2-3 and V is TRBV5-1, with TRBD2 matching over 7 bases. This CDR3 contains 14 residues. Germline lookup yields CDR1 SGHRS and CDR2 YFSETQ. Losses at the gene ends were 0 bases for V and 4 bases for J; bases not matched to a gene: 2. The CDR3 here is CASSLGTSADTQYF. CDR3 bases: TGCGCCAGCAGCTTGGGGACTAGTGCAGATACGCAGTATTTT. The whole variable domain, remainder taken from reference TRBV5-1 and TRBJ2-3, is KAGVTQTPRYLIKTRGQQVTLSCSPISGHRSVSWYQQTPGQGLQFLFEYFSETQRNKGNFPGRFSGRQFSNSRSEMNVSTLELGDSALYLCASSLGTSADTQYFGPGTRLTVL.

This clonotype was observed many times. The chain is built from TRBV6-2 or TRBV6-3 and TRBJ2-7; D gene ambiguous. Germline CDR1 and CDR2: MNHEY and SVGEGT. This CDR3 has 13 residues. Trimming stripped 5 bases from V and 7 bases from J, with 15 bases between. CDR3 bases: TGTGCCAGCAGTCACACCGAACAAGAAGAGCAGTACTTC. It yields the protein CASSHTEQEEQYF.

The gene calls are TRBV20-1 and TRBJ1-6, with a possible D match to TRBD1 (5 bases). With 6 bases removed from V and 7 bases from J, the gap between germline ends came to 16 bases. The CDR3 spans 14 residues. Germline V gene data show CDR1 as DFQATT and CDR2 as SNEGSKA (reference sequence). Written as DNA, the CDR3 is TGCAGTGCCATCATTGGGGGGAGAAATTCACCCCTCCACTTT. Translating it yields CSAIIGGRNSPLHF.

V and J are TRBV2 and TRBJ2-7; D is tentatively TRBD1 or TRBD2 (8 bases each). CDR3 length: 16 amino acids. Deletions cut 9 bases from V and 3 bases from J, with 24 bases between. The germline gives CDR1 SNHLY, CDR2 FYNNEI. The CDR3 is CASRDRLAGGNYEQYF. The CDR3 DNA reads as TGTGCCAGTAGGGACAGGCTCGCGGGGGGTAACTACGAGCAGTACTTC.

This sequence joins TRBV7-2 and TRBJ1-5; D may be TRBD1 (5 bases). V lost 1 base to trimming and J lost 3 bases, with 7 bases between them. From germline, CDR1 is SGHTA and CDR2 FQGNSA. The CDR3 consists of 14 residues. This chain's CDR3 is CASSLVQANQPQHF. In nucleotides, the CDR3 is TGTGCCAGCAGCTTAGTACAGGCCAATCAGCCCCAGCATTTT.

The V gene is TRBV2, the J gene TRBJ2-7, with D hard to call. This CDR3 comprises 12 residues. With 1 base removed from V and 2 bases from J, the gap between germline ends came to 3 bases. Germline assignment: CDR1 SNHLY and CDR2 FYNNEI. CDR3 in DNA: TGTGCCAGCAGTGAAGTCACCTACGAGCAGTACTTC. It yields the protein CASSEVTYEQYF.

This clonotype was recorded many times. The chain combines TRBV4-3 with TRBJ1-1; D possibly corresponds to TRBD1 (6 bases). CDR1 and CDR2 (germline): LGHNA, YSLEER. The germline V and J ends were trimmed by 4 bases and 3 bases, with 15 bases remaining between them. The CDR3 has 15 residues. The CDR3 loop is CASSPVLQGHTEAFF. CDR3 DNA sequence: TGCGCCAGCAGCCCCGTTTTGCAGGGGCACACTGAAGCTTTCTTT.

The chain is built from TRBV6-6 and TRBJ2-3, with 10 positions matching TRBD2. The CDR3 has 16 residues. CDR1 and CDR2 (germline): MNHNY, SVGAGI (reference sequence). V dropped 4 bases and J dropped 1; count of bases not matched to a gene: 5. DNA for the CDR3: TGTGCCAGCAGTTCCTCCGGGACTAGCGGCACAGATACGCAGTATTTT. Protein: CASSSSGTSGTDTQYF.

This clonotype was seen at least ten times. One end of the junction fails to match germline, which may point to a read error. Here the CDR3 reads CASSLGTGGPRGEKLFF. The CDR3 coding sequence is TGTGCCAGCAGTTTAGGGACAGGGGGTCCTAGGGGGGAAAAGCTGTTTTTT. This rearrangement joins TRBV12-3 or TRBV12-4 to TRBJ1-4; 10 nucleotides line up with TRBD1. The CDR3 spans 17 residues.

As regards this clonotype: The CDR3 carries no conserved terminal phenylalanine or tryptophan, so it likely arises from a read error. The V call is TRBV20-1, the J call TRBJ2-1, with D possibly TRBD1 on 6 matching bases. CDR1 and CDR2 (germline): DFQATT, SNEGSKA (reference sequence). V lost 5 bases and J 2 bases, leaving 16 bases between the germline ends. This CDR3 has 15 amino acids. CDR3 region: CSAHPVAGAYNEQFS. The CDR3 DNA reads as TGCAGTGCTCATCCAGTGGCAGGGGCCTACAATGAGCAGTTCTCC.

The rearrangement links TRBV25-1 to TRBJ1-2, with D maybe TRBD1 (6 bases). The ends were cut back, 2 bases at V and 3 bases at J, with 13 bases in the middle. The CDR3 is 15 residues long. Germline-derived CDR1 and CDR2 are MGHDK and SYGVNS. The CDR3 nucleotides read TGTGCCAGCAGTGAACACTCAAGGGGGTACTATGGCTACACCTTC. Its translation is CASSEHSRGYYGYTF.

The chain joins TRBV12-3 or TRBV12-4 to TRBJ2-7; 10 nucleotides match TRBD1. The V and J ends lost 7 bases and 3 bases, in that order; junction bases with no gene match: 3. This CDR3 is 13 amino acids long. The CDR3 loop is CASTGQGGYEQYF. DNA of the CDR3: TGTGCCAGCACCGGACAGGGGGGCTACGAGCAGTACTTC.

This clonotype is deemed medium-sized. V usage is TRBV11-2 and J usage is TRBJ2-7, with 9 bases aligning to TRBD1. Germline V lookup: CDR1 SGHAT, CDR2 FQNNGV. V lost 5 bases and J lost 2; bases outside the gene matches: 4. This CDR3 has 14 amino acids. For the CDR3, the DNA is TGTGCCAGCAGCGAAACAGGGGGCGCCTACGAGCAGTACTTC. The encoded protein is CASSETGGAYEQYF.

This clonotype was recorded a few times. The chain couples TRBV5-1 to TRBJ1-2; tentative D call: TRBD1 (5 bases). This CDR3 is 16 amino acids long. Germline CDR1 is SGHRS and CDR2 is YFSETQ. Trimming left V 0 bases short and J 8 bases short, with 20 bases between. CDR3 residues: CASSLGQGPISGGYTF. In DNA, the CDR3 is TGCGCCAGCAGCTTGGGGCAGGGACCAATATCTGGCGGCTACACCTTC.

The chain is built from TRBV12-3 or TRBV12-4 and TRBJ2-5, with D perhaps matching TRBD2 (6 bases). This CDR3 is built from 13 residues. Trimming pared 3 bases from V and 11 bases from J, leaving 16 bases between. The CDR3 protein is CASSFAPGEAQYF. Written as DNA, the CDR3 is TGTGCCAGCAGTTTCGCGCCGGGGGAGGCTCAGTACTTC.

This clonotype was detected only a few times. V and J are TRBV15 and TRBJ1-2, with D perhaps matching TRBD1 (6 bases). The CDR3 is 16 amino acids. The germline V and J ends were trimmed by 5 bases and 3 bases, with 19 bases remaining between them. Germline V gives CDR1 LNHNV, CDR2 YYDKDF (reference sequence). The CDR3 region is CATSLSQGSGDYGYTF. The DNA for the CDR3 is TGTGCCACCAGCTTATCACAGGGAAGCGGGGACTATGGCTACACCTTC. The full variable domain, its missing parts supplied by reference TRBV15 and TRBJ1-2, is DAMVIQNPRYQVTQFGKPVTLSCSQTLNHNVMYWYQQKSSQAPKLLFHYYDKDFNNEADTPDNFQSRRPNTSFCFLDIRSPGLGDTAMYLCATSLSQGSGDYGYTFGSGTRLTVV.

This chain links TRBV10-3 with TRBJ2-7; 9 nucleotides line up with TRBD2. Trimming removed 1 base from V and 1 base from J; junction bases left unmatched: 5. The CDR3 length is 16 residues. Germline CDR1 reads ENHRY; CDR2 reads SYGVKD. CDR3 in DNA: TGTGCCATCAGTGAGTTTAGTCTAGCGGGATCCTACGAGCAGTACTTC. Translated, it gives CAISEFSLAGSYEQYF.

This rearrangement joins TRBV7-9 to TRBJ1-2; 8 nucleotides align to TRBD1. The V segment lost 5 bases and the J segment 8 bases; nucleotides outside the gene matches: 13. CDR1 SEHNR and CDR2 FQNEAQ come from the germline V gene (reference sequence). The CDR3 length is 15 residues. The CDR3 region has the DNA TGTGCCAGCAGCGTAGGGATTGGCAGGGGGCAGGGCTACACCTTC. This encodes CASSVGIGRGQGYTF.

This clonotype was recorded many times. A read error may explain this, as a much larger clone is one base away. As DNA, the CDR3 is TGTGCCAGCAGTCAACGTGGACAAGATCATCAGCCCCAGCATTTT. Its translation: CASSQRGQDHQPQHF. This sequence joins TRBV6-1 and TRBJ1-5; D possibly corresponds to TRBD1 (5 bases). This CDR3 has 15 residues. Germline V gene sequence: CDR1 MNHNS, CDR2 SASEGT. The V and J ends lost 5 bases and 5 bases respectively, with 16 bases between them.

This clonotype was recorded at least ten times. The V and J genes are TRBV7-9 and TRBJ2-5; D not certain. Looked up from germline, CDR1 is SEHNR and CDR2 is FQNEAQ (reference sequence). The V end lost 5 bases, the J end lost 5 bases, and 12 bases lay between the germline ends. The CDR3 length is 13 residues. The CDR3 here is CASSPAAVETQYF. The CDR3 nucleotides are TGTGCCAGCAGCCCTGCGGCCGTTGAGACCCAGTACTTC.

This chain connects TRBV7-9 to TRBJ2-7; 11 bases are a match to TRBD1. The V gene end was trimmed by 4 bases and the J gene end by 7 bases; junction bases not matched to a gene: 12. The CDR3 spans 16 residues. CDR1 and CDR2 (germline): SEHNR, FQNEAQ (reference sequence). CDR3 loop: CASSSGGGQGGWEQYF. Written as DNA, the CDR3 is TGTGCCAGCAGCTCCGGTGGGGGACAGGGGGGATGGGAGCAGTACTTC.

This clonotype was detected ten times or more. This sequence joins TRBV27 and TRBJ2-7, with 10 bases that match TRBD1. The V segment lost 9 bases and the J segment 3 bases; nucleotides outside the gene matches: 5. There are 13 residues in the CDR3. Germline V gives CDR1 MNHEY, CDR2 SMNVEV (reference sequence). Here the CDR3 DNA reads TGTGCCAGTCGCGGGACAGGGGACTACGAGCAGTACTTC. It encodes CASRGTGDYEQYF.

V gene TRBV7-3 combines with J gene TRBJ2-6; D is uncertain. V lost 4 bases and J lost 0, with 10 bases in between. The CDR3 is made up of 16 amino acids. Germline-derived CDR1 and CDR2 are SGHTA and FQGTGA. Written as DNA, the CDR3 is TGTGCCAGCAGCTCACCGACTGGCTCTGGGGCCAACGTCCTGACTTTC. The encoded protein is CASSSPTGSGANVLTF.

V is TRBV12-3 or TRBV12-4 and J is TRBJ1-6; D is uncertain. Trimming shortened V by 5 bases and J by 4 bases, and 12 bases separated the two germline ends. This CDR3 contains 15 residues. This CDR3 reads CASSPPGPYNSPLHF. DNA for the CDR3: TGTGCCAGCAGTCCTCCCGGGCCTTATAATTCACCCCTCCACTTT.